This T cell receptor beta chain stems from a study of graft-versus-host responses after intestinal transplantation. At the level of the study: Anti-thymocyte globulin induction preceded roughly 3 years of tacrolimus and steroid maintenance in all recipients.

Study-level results: GvH clones turned up in recipient marrow; some had shown up first in ileum or blood.

CDR3 length: 17 amino acids. Per germline, CDR1 MNHEY and CDR2 SMNVEV (reference sequence). Trimming at V came to 3 bases and at J to 5 bases, leaving 9 bases not matched to a gene. Using immunoSEQ multiplex PCR, the repertoire was profiled, and TCRdb retains in-frame clones only, with some absent. The table lists 95,000 to 130,000 clones, over 75% of them singletons. Remarks on this clone: What it binds is unknown.

The chain employs TRBV27 and TRBJ1-6, with 8 bases aligning to TRBD1. This TCR derives from a human donor who received an intestinal transplant. The input for sequencing was unstimulated CD4+ T cells sorted from spleen or lymph node cells, taken before intestinal transplant. Here the CDR3 reads CASSLSSDRDHNSPLHF. CDR3 DNA sequence: TGTGCCAGCAGTTTGTCTTCGGACAGGGACCATAATTCACCCCTCCACTTT.